This TCR beta chain was sequenced in a study of T cell changes during pregnancy in multiple sclerosis. The assay was immunoSEQ multiplex PCR, and TCRdb's table has in-frame clones only and misses some. The sample yields roughly 26,000 clones, roughly nine tenths seen once. Germline lookup yields CDR1 LGHNT and CDR2 FRNRAP. V was pared by 3 bases and J by 10 bases, with 9 bases between. This CDR3 has 12 residues. The chain links TRBV12-5 to TRBJ2-2; no clear D. The sequences come from CD8+ T cells from peripheral blood mononuclear cells, collected in the second trimester of pregnancy. This sequence originates from a female donor with multiple sclerosis, enrolled in a pregnancy study. CDR3 bases: TGTGCTAGTGGTTTTACACCCTCGGAGCTGTTTTTT. It translates to CASGFTPSELFF.